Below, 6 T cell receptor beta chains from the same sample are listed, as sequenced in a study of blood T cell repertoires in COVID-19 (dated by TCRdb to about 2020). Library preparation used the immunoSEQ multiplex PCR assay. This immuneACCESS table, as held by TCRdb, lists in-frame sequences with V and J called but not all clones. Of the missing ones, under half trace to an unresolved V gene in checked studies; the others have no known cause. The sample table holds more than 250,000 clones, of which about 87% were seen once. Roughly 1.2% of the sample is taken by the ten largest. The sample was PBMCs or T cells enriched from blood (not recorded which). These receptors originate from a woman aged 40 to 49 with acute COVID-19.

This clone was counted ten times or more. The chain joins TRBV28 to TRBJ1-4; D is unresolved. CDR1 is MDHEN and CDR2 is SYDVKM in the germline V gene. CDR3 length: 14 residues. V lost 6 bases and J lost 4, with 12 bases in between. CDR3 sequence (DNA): TGTGCCAGCAGGTCCTATCGGTTTAATGAAAAACTGTTTTTT. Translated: CASRSYRFNEKLFF.

The CDR3 here is CASSLASGRGRNEQFF. The CDR3, as DNA: TGTGCCAGCAGCTTGGCTAGCGGGAGGGGTAGAAATGAGCAGTTCTTC. This chain uses TRBV7-2 with TRBJ2-1; 12 bases agree with TRBD2. The germline V gene has CDR1 SGHTA and CDR2 FQGNSA. The trim removed 3 bases at V and 7 bases at J, leaving 7 bases unmatched. CDR3 length equals 16 residues.

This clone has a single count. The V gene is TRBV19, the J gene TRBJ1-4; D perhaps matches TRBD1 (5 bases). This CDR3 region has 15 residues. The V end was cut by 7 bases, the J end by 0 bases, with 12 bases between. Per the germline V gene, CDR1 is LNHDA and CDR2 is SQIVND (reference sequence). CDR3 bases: TGTGCCAGTACCTTGGAGGGGTCAACTAATGAAAAACTGTTTTTT. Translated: CASTLEGSTNEKLFF. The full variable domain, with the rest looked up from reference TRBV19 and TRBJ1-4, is DGGITQSPKYLFRKEGQNVTLSCEQNLNHDAMYWYRQDPGQGLRLIYYSQIVNDFQKGDIAEGYSVSREKKESFPLTVTSAQKNPTAFYLCASTLEGSTNEKLFFGSGTQLSVL.

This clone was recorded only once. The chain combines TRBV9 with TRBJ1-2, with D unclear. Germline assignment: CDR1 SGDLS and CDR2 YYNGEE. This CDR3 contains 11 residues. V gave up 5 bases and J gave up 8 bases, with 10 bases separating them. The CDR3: CASSRVFGYTF. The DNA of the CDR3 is TGTGCCAGCAGTAGAGTGTTCGGCTACACCTTC.

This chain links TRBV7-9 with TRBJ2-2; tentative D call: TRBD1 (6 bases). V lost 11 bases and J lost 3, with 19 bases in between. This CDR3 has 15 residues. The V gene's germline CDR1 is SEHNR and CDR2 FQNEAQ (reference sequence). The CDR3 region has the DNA TGTGCCTTTTTATTGGACGGACAGTACACCGGGGAGCTGTTTTTT. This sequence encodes CAFLLDGQYTGELFF. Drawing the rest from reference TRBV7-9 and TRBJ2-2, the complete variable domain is DTGVSQNPRHKITKRGQNVTFRCDPISEHNRLYWYRQTLGQGPEFLTYFQNEAQLEKSRLLSDRFSAERPKGSFSTLEIQRTEQGDSAMYLCAFLLDGQYTGELFFGEGSRLTVL.

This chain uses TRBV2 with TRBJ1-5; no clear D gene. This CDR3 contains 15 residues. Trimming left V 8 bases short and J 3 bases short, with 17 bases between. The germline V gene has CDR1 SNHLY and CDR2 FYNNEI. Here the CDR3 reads CASGQDIPTNQPQHF. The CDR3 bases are TGTGCCAGCGGGCAGGATATTCCCACCAATCAGCCCCAGCATTTT.